These 8 T cell receptor beta chains originate from one sample sequenced in a study of T cell changes during pregnancy in multiple sclerosis. Data came from immunoSEQ multiplex PCR; TCRdb stores just in-frame clones and leaves some out. The sample has more than 70,000 clones, around 93% seen once. The sample here was peripheral blood, taken before pregnancy. The receptors derive from a female donor with multiple sclerosis, enrolled in a pregnancy study.

The chain carries TRBV27 and TRBJ2-5; possible D gene TRBD2, 5 bases. V was cut by 6 bases and J by 5 bases, with 22 bases left in between. The germline V gene encodes CDR1 MNHEY and CDR2 SMNVEV (reference sequence). This CDR3 has 16 residues. CDR3 in amino acids: CASSLRFSGWEETQYF. As DNA, the CDR3 is TGTGCCAGCAGCTTACGTTTTTCGGGGTGGGAGGAGACCCAGTACTTC.

This chain links TRBV9 with TRBJ2-2, with D uncertain. The CDR3 length is 13 residues. The V end lost 0 bases, the J end lost 6 bases, and 6 bases lay between the germline ends. Per germline, CDR1 SGDLS and CDR2 YYNGEE. The DNA for the CDR3 is TGTGCCAGCAGCGTAGAACAATCCGGGGAGCTGTTTTTT. Amino acid sequence: CASSVEQSGELFF.

This chain connects TRBV9 to TRBJ2-5, with 11 positions matching TRBD2. The CDR3 is 17 amino acids. V trimming: 0 bases; J trimming: 1 base; junction bases outside the gene matches: 5. Germline V gene lookup returns CDR1 SGDLS and CDR2 YYNGEE. The CDR3 DNA reads as TGTGCCAGCAGCGTAGATACTAGCGGGAGCGTCCAAGAGACCCAGTACTTC. This sequence encodes CASSVDTSGSVQETQYF.

The chain uses TRBV6-1 and TRBJ2-7, with 8 bases identical to TRBD2. V shed 9 bases, J shed 9 bases, and the junction held 13 bases outside the gene matches. CDR1 and CDR2 (germline): MNHNS, SASEGT. The CDR3 runs to 13 residues. CDR3 residues: CASGAGEGSGQYF. DNA of the CDR3: TGTGCCAGTGGAGCGGGAGAGGGGTCCGGGCAGTACTTC.

This clone occurred a few times. This chain connects TRBV6-1 to TRBJ1-2, with D maybe TRBD1 (6 bases). The CDR3 contains 15 residues. From germline, CDR1 is MNHNS and CDR2 SASEGT. Trimming took off 0 bases at V and 6 bases at J, with 14 bases between the two ends. In DNA, the CDR3 is TGTGCCAGCAGTGAAGCCGGGCAGGGGAGAGATGGCTACACCTTC. It specifies CASSEAGQGRDGYTF.

This clone has a handful of counts. This chain uses TRBV2 with TRBJ1-3; D is unclear. This CDR3 has 11 amino acids. Trimming cost V 8 bases and J 4 bases, with 6 bases left between them. Germline-derived CDR1 and CDR2 are SNHLY and FYNNEI. CDR3: CASLSGNTIYF. CDR3 DNA sequence: TGTGCCAGCCTTTCGGGAAACACCATATATTTT. Based on the CDR3 plus reference TRBV2 and TRBJ1-3, the full variable domain is EPEVTQTPSHQVTQMGQEVILRCVPISNHLYFYWYRQILGQKVEFLVSFYNNEISEKSEIFDDQFSVERPDGSNFTLKIRSTKLEDSAMYFCASLSGNTIYFGEGSWLTVV.

V gene TRBV7-3 combines with J gene TRBJ1-2, with a weak D call TRBD1 (6 bases). V shed 1 base and J shed 6 bases, with 12 bases lying between them. Per the germline V gene, CDR1 is SGHTA and CDR2 is FQGTGA. CDR3 size: 14 residues. CDR3 residues: CASSLNREGDGYTF. DNA for the CDR3: TGTGCCAGCAGCTTAAACAGGGAGGGAGATGGCTACACCTTC.

The chain combines TRBV5-1 with TRBJ2-7; perhaps TRBD1 as D (6 bases). V lost 0 bases, J lost 3 bases, and 10 bases lay in between. Looked up from germline, CDR1 is SGHRS and CDR2 is YFSETQ. This CDR3 region has 14 residues. Here the CDR3 DNA reads TGCGCCAGCAGCTTGGATCGGACAGTCTACGAGCAGTACTTC. Protein product: CASSLDRTVYEQYF.